This T cell receptor beta chain was profiled in a study of shared clonotypes between healthy human individuals. Overall study findings and caveats: Naive subsets generally had larger estimated richness than memory subsets. A few donors had around 5% of their naive CD4 clonotypes in common.

A word on this clone: Antigen specificity is unknown.

Germline loops: CDR1 SGHKS, CDR2 YYEKEE (reference sequence). J gave up 2 bases and V 3 bases, and 8 bases lay outside the gene matches. The CDR3 covers 17 residues. This table comes from immunoSEQ multiplex PCR, and its TCRdb copy is limited to in-frame clones, with some not included. The sample has approximately 1.5 million clones; 98% are singletons. Partitioning of CD4+ cells yielded a CD45RA+ naive subset and a CD45RA-negative memory subset. The sequencing input was naive CD4+ T cells sorted from blood. The subset here: CD45RA+ positively selected. The chain couples TRBV5-5 to TRBJ2-6; 7 nucleotides agree with TRBD1. The receptor's source is a man between 25 and 39 years old in good health. CDR3 amino acids: CASSWIQGHPGANVLTF. DNA for the CDR3: TGTGCCAGCAGCTGGATACAGGGGCACCCTGGGGCCAACGTCCTGACTTTC. Looking up the rest from reference TRBV5-5 and TRBJ2-6 gives the full variable domain: DAGVTQSPTHLIKTRGQQVTLRCSPISGHKSVSWYQQVLGQGPQFIFQYYEKEERGRGNFPDRFSARQFPNYSSELNVNALLLGDSALYLCASSWIQGHPGANVLTFGAGSRLTVL.